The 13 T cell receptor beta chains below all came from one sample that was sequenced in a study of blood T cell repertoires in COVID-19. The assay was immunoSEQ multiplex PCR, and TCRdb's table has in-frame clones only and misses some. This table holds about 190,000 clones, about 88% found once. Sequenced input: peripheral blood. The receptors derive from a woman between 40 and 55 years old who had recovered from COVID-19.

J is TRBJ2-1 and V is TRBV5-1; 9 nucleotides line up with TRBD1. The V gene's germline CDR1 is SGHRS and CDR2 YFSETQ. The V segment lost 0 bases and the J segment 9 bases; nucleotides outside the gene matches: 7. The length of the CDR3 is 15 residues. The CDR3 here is CASSLEQGADSEQFF. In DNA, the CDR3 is TGCGCCAGCAGCTTGGAACAGGGGGCGGATAGTGAGCAGTTCTTC.

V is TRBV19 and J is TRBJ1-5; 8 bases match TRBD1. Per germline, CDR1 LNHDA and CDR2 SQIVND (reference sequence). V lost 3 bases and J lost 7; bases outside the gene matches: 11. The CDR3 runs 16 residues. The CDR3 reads CASSMNPGGDRQPQHF. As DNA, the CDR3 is TGTGCCAGTAGTATGAACCCAGGGGGCGATCGGCAGCCCCAGCATTTT.

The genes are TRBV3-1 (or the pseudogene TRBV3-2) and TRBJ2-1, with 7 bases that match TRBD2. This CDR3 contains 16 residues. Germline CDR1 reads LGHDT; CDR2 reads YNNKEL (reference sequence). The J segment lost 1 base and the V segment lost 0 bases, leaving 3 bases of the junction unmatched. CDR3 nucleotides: TGTGCCAGCAGCCAAGACTGGGGACTATCCTACAATGAGCAGTTCTTC. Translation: CASSQDWGLSYNEQFF.

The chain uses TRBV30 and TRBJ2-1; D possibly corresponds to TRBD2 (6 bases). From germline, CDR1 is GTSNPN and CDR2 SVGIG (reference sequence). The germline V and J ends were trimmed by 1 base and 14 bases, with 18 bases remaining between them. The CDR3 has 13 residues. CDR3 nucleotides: TGTGCCTGGAGTGCGGCTCCAGCGGGTGACAAGTTCTTC. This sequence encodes CAWSAAPAGDKFF.

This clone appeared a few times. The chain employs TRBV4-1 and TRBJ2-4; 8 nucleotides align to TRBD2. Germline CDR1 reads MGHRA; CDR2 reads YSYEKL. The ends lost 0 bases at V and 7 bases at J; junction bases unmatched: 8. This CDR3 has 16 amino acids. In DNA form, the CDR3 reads TGCGCCAGCAGCCAAGATTATCGGGAGGGCCGCAACATTCAGTACTTC. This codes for CASSQDYREGRNIQYF.

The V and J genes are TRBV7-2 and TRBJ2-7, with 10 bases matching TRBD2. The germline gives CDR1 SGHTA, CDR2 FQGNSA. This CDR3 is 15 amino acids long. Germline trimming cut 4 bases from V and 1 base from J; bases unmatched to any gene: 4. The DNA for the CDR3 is TGTGCCAGCAGCTCCCGGACTAGCGGATCCTACGAGCAGTACTTC. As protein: CASSSRTSGSYEQYF.

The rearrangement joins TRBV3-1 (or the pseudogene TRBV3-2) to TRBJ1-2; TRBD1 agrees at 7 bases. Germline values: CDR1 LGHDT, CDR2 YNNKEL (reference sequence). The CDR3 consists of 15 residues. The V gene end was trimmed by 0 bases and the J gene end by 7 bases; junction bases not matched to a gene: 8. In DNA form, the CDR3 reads TGTGCCAGCAGCCAAGACGCAGTCAGGGGGTCTGGCTACACCTTC. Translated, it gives CASSQDAVRGSGYTF.

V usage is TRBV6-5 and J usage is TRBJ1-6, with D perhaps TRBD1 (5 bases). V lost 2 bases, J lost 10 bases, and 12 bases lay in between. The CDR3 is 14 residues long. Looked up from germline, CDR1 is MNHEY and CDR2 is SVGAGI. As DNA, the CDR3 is TGTGCCAGCAGTTACCTGGGGGAGGGCTCACCCCTCCACTTT. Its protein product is CASSYLGEGSPLHF.

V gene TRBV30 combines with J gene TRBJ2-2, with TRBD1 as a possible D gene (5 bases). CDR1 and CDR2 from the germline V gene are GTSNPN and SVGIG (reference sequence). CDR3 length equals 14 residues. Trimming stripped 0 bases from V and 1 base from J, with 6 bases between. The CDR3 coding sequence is TGTGCCTGGAGTGTTGGACAGAACACCGGGGAGCTGTTTTTT. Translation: CAWSVGQNTGELFF.

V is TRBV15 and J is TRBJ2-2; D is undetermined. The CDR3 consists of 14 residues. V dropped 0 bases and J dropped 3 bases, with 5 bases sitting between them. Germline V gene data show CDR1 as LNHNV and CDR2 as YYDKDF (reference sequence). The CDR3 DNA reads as TGTGCCACCAGCAGAGATGGAGACACCGGGGAGCTGTTTTTT. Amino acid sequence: CATSRDGDTGELFF.

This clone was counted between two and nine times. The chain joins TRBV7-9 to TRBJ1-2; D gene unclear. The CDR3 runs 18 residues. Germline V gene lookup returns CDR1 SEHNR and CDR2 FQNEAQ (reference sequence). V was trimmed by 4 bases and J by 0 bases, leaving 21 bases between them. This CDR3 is CASSSLLGRQDSNYGYTF. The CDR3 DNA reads TGTGCCAGCAGCTCACTGCTCGGCCGGCAGGATTCTAACTATGGCTACACCTTC. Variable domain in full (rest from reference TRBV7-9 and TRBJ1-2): DTGVSQNPRHKITKRGQNVTFRCDPISEHNRLYWYRQTLGQGPEFLTYFQNEAQLEKSRLLSDRFSAERPKGSFSTLEIQRTEQGDSAMYLCASSSLLGRQDSNYGYTFGSGTRLTVV.

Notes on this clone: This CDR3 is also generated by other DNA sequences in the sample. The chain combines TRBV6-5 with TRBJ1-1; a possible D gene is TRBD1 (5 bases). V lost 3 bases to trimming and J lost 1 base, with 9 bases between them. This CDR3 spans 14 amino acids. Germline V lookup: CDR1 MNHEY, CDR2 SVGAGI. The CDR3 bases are TGTGCCAGCAGTTATTTGCAGGGGAACACTGAAGCTTTCTTT. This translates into CASSYLQGNTEAFF.

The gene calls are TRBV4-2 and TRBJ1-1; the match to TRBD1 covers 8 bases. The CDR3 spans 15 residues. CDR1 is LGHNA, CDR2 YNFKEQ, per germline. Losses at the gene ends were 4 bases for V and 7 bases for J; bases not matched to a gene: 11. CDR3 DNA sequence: TGTGCCAGCAGCCCTCAGGGGGCTTTGGGTAATGAAGCTTTCTTT. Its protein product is CASSPQGALGNEAFF.